This T cell receptor (beta chain) originates from a study of T-cell memory formation after mild COVID-19 (dated by TCRdb to about 2021). Looking at the study overall: TCR sequence clusters from the two donors were largely donor specific. T-cell clones expanding and contracting after mild COVID-19 in two donors were tracked by longitudinal TCRalpha and TCRbeta repertoire sequencing. Two young, previously healthy adult volunteers made up the cohort, one male and one female. Results the study describes overall, beyond this receptor: From day 15 to 85, contracting clones showed balanced CD4/CD8 phenotypes, whereas a second wave of clones that expanded from day 15 to 37 leaned towards CD4+. Some responding clones were found in pre-infection memory, which suggests that pre-existing cross-reactive memory T cells took part in the SARS-CoV-2 response. Only two mild cases were covered by the study, and larger cohorts that include severe cases with pre-infection samples were considered necessary. Contracting CD4+ clones were located mainly in the CM and EM memory subsets, whereas CD8+ clones were found to be enriched in EMRA. Whether the second-wave clones peaking on day 37 were SARS-CoV-2 specific was not confirmed.

Ficoll-Paque density gradient centrifugation was the method used to isolate PBMCs. V loses 3 bases of germline sequence and J loses 3 bases, and the interval between the two ends is 8 bases. The CDR3 numbers 14 residues from cysteine through phenylalanine. This entry keeps only the CDR3 DNA: 42 bases, framed from base 1. Instrument used: Illumina NovaSeq 6000. cDNA libraries for TCRalpha and TCRbeta were prepared by 5'RACE using constant-segment primers, with sample barcodes and unique molecular identifiers added. RNA was extracted from every sample with Trizol reagent. Amplification of the libraries took two PCR steps, and the second step added a second sample barcode plus Illumina TruSeq adapters. The libraries were sequenced on an Illumina NovaSeq using 2 x 150 bp paired-end reads. In the original analysis: Demultiplexing of reads and collapsing into UMI-guided consensus sequences were performed with migec v1.2.7. Using mixcr v2.1.11, UMI consensuses were aligned to TRA and TRB V and J templates and then assembled into clonotypes. Expanded or contracted clonotypes were those called significant by both edgeR and NoisET, with noise models trained on biological replicates. For edgeR calls, the cutoffs were a false discovery rate-adjusted p below 0.01 and a log2 fold-change threshold of 1. As an exploratory analysis of dynamics, max-normalized trajectories of the 1000 most abundant clonotypes were examined with PCA combined with hierarchical clustering. Separately sequenced CD4+ and CD8+ repertoires were used to assign a CD4 or CD8 phenotype to each responding clone. TCRdb reworked the public reads: Q25 trimming with fastp, MiXCR clone assembly, productive beta chains retained. A single entry per CDR3 protein holds the most common genes and DNA from its merged rows. The V and J calls come from TCRdb's annotation, not from the publication. In all, the sample holds 350,000 to 450,000 distinct CDR3 sequences, and roughly 26% of those were seen once. 8.5% to 10% of the sample is taken by the ten largest.

This clonotype was seen only a few times. Its antigen remains unidentified. No quality values exist for individual bases; no much larger clone is one base distant. The sequenced sample consisted of PBMCs or a T cell subset sorted from them (not recorded which). The V and J segments used are TRBV12-3 or TRBV12-4 and TRBJ2-2; the D gene is perhaps TRBD2, from 5 matching bases. This receptor was identified in an adult woman who had mild COVID-19 (a few samples of this study predate the infection). The sample titles of this study are shuffled in the database, so cell type and time point are left out; the donor was told from shared clones. The DNA is TGTGCCAGCAGTTTGACTATCCACACCGGGGAGCTGTTTTTT. This gives the protein CASSLTIHTGELFF.